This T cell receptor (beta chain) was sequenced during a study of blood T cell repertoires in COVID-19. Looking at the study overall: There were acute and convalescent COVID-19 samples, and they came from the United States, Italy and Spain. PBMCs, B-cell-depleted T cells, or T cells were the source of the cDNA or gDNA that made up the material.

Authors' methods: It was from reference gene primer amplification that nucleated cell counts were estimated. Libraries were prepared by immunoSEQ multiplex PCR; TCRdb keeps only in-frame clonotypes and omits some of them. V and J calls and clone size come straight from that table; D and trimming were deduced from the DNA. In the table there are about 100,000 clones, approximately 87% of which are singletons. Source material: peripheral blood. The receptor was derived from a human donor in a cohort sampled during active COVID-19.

The CDR3 region has the DNA TGCGCCAGCAGCTTGTACTCTGATCAAGAGACCCAGTACTTC. This codes for CASSLYSDQETQYF. This chain links TRBV5-1 with TRBJ2-5; D gene unclear. CDR1 and CDR2 (germline): SGHRS, YFSETQ. The CDR3 totals 14 residues. With 1 base removed from V and 2 bases from J, the gap between germline ends came to 9 bases.